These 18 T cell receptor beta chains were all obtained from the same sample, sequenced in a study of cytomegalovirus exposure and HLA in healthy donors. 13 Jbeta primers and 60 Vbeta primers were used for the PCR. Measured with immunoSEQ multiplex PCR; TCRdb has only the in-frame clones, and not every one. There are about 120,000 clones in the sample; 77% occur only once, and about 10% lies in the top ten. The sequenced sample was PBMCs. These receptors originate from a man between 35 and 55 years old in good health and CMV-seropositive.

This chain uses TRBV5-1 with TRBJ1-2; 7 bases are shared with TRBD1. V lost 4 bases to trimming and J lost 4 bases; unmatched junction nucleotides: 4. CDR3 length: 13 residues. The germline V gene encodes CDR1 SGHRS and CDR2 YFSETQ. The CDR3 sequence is CASSARGFYGYTF. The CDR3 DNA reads TGCGCCAGCAGCGCCAGGGGGTTCTATGGCTACACCTTC. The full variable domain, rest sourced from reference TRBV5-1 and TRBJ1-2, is KAGVTQTPRYLIKTRGQQVTLSCSPISGHRSVSWYQQTPGQGLQFLFEYFSETQRNKGNFPGRFSGRQFSNSRSEMNVSTLELGDSALYLCASSARGFYGYTFGSGTRLTVV.

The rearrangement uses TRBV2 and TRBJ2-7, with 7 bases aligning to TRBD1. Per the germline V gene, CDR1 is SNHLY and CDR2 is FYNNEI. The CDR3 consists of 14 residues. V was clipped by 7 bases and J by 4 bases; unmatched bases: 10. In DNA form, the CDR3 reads TGTGCCAGCAAACCAGAGGGGGCGCTTTACGAGCAGTACTTC. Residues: CASKPEGALYEQYF.

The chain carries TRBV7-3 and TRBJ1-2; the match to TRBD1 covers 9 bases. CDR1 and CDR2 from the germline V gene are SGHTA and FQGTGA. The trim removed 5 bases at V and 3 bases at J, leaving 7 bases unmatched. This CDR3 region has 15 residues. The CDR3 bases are TGTGCCAGCAGCCCCGGGACAGGGTTGGACTATGGCTACACCTTC. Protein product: CASSPGTGLDYGYTF.

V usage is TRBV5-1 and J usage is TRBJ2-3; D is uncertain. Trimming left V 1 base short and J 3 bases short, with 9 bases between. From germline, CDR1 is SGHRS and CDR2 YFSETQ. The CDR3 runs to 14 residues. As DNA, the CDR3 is TGCGCCAGCAGCTTGCAATCGGGTACAGATACGCAGTATTTT. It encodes CASSLQSGTDTQYF.

The CDR3 bases are TGTGCCAGCAGCCAGGCGCGGTACCCCCAGTTCTTC. Translation: CASSQARYPQFF. V is TRBV14 and J is TRBJ2-1; D uncertain. Trimming took 3 bases from V and 13 from J, leaving 13 bases between them. This CDR3 spans 12 amino acids. CDR1 and CDR2 from the germline V gene are SGHDN and FVKESK.

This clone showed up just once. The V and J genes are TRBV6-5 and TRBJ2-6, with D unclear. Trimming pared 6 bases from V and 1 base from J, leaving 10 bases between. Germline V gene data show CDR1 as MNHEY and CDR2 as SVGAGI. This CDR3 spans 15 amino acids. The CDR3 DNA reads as TGTGCCAGCAGACCGGTCGGGTCTGGGGCCAACGTCCTGACTTTC. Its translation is CASRPVGSGANVLTF.

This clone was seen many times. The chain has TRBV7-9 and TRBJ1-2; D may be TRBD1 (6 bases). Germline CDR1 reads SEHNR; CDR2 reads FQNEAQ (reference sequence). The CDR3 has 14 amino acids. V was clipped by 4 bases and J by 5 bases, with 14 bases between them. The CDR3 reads CASSSSEGVYGYTF. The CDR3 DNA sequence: TGTGCCAGCAGCTCGTCAGAGGGGGTTTATGGCTACACCTTC.

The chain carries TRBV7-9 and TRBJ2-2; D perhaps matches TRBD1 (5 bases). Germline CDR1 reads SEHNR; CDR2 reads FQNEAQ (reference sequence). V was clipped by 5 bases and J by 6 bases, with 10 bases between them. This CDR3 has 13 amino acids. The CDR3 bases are TGTGCCAGCAGCCCTTCAGGGTCCGGGGAGCTGTTTTTT. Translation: CASSPSGSGELFF.

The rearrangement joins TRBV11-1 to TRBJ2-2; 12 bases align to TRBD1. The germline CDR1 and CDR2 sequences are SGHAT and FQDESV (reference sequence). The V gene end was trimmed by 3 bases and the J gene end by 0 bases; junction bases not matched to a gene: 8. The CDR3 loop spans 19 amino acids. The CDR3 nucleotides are TGTGCCAGCAGCTTGGGCTTGGGACAGGGGGCAGCGAACACCGGGGAGCTGTTTTTT. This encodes CASSLGLGQGAANTGELFF.

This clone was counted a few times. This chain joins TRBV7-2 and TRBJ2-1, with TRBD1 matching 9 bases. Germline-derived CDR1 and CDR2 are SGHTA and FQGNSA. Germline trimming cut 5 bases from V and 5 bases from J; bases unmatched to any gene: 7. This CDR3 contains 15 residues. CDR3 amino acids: CASSNQRDRDNEQFF. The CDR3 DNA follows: TGTGCCAGCAGCAACCAGCGGGACAGGGACAATGAGCAGTTCTTC. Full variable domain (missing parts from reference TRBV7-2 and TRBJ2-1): GAGVSQSPSNKVTEKGKDVELRCDPISGHTALYWYRQSLGQGLEFLIYFQGNSAPDKSGLPSDRFSAERTGGSVSTLTIQRTQQEDSAVYLCASSNQRDRDNEQFFGPGTRLTVL.

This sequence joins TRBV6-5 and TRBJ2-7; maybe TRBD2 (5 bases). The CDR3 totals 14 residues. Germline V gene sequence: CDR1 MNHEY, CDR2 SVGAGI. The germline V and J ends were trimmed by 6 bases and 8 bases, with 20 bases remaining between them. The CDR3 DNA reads TGTGCCAGCAGGCGAAGAGGGCCTCTACGAAAGCAGTACTTC. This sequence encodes CASRRRGPLRKQYF.

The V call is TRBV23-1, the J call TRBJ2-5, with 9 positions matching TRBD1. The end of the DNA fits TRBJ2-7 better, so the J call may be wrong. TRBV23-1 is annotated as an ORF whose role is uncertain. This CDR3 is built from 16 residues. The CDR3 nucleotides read TGCGCCAGCAGACCGACGGACAGGGGATCCGTCTACGAGCAGTACTTC. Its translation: CASRPTDRGSVYEQYF.

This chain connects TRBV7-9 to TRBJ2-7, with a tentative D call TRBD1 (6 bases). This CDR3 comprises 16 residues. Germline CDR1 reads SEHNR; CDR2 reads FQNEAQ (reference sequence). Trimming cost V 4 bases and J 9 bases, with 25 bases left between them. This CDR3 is CASSSDPVDRIRGQYF. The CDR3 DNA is TGTGCCAGCAGCTCCGACCCCGTTGACAGGATACGAGGGCAGTACTTC.

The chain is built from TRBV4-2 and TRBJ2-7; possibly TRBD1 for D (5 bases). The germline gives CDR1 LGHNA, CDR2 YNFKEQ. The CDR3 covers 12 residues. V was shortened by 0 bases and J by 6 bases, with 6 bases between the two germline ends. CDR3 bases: TGTGCCAGCAGCCAAGACAGGGCCGAGCAGTACTTC. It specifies CASSQDRAEQYF.

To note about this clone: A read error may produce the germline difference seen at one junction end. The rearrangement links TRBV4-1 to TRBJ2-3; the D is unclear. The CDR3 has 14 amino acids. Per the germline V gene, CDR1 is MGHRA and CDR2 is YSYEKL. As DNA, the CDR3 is TGCGCCAGCAACCAAGTAACAGACACAGATACGCAGTATTTT. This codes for CASNQVTDTDTQYF.

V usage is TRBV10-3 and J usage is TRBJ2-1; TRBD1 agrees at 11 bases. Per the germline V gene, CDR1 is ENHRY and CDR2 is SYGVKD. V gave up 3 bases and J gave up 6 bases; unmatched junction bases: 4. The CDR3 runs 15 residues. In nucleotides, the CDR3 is TGTGCCATCAGTGACCCCGGGACAGGGGGCAATGAGCAGTTCTTC. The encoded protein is CAISDPGTGGNEQFF.

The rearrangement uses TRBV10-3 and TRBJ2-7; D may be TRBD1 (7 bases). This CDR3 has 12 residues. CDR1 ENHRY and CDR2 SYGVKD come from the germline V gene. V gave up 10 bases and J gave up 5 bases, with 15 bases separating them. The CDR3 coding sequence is TGTGCCAACGGGGGACAGTGGAACGAGCAGTACTTC. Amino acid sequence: CANGGQWNEQYF.

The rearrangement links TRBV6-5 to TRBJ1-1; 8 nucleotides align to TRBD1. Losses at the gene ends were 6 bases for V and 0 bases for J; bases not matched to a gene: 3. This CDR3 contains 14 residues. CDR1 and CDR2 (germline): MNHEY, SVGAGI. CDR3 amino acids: CASSRGQVNTEAFF. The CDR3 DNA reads TGTGCCAGCAGCCGGGGACAGGTGAACACTGAAGCTTTCTTT.